One and the same sample provided the 18 T cell receptor beta chains below, sequenced in a study of OX40 agonist ivuxolimab in advanced cancers. TCRdb's copy holds only in-frame clones and misses some; the assay was immunoSEQ multiplex PCR. This sample yields 72,000 or so clones, of which roughly nine tenths are seen a single time; about 10% belongs to the top ten. The material sequenced was CD4+ or CD8+ T cells sorted from blood, taken in a trial of the OX40 agonist ivuxolimab. The origin of the receptors is an adult with an advanced solid tumor such as melanoma, head and neck, liver or kidney cancer.

The chain has TRBV7-9 and TRBJ2-7, with D tentatively TRBD1 or TRBD2 (5 bases each). Trimming removed 5 bases from V and 6 bases from J, with 17 bases in between. The germline gives CDR1 SEHNR, CDR2 FQNEAQ (reference sequence). The CDR3 has 14 amino acids. The CDR3 bases are TGTGCCAGCAGCCAAGGGGTGGTCCGGGGCGAGCAGTACTTC. This gives the protein CASSQGVVRGEQYF.

This clone appeared a single time. The chain combines TRBV27 with TRBJ1-2; possibly TRBD1 for D (5 bases). Germline values: CDR1 MNHEY, CDR2 SMNVEV (reference sequence). The CDR3 length is 17 residues. The V gene lost 5 bases and the J gene lost 3 bases, with 22 bases spanning the gap. CDR3 DNA: TGTGCCAGCAGTGCTCTCCATCGGCGGGGGGAAGACTATGGCTACACCTTC. Translation: CASSALHRRGEDYGYTF.

The chain uses TRBV4-1 and TRBJ1-5, with a tentative D call TRBD1 (6 bases). The CDR3 totals 14 residues. Trimming cost V 3 bases and J 4 bases, with 10 bases left between them. Germline V gene data show CDR1 as MGHRA and CDR2 as YSYEKL. For the CDR3, the DNA is TGCGCCAGCAGCCACCCGGGGGCTAATCAGCCCCAGCATTTT. It is translated as CASSHPGANQPQHF.

V and J are TRBV2 and TRBJ2-3; no firm D call. V was shortened by 5 bases and J by 2 bases, with 11 bases between the two germline ends. Germline V gives CDR1 SNHLY, CDR2 FYNNEI. CDR3 length equals 14 residues. CDR3 sequence reads: CASSPEMFTDTQYF. Written as DNA, the CDR3 is TGTGCCAGCAGTCCAGAGATGTTCACAGATACGCAGTATTTT.

The chain joins TRBV6-4 to TRBJ2-2; D might be TRBD2 (5 bases). V was pared by 3 bases and J by 7 bases, with 12 bases between. Per the germline V gene, CDR1 is MRHNA and CDR2 is SNTAGT. CDR3 length equals 14 residues. In nucleotides, the CDR3 is TGTGCCAGCAGTGAAACCCCCGGGATCGGGGAGCTGTTTTTT. The encoded protein is CASSETPGIGELFF.

The chain carries TRBV6-6 and TRBJ2-5; D is perhaps TRBD1 (6 bases). Germline loops: CDR1 MNHNY, CDR2 SVGAGI (reference sequence). Trimming took 9 bases from V and 1 from J, leaving 9 bases between them. The CDR3 covers 12 residues. CDR3 DNA: TGTGCCAGTCAGGGGTCCCAAGAGACCCAGTACTTC. This sequence encodes CASQGSQETQYF.

J is TRBJ2-1 and V is TRBV11-2; 13 bases are shared with TRBD2. The germline V gene encodes CDR1 SGHAT and CDR2 FQNNGV. Trimming removed 2 bases from V and 7 bases from J; junction bases left unmatched: 5. The CDR3 is made up of 16 amino acids. The CDR3 DNA follows: TGTGCCAGCAGCTTACGGACTAGCGGGGGTGTAAATGAGCAGTTCTTC. This encodes CASSLRTSGGVNEQFF.

The chain employs TRBV6-4 and TRBJ1-2; a weak D match, TRBD1 (6 bases). V lost 6 bases and J 5 bases, leaving 13 bases between the germline ends. The CDR3 covers 13 residues. Germline V gene data show CDR1 as MRHNA and CDR2 as SNTAGT. CDR3 loop: CASRAGQQYGYTF. As DNA, the CDR3 is TGTGCCAGCAGAGCCGGACAGCAATATGGCTACACCTTC.

V is TRBV28 and J is TRBJ2-1, with a possible D match to TRBD1 (7 bases). The CDR3 length is 13 residues. Germline V gene data show CDR1 as MDHEN and CDR2 as SYDVKM. V lost 6 bases, J lost 7 bases, and 13 bases lay in between. This CDR3 is CASRPGGRNEQFF. The CDR3, as DNA: TGTGCCAGCAGGCCAGGGGGGCGGAATGAGCAGTTCTTC.

This chain connects TRBV28 to TRBJ1-5; 7 positions agree with TRBD1. Germline V lookup: CDR1 MDHEN, CDR2 SYDVKM. With V trimmed by 0 bases and J by 2 bases, 10 bases remained unmatched. The CDR3 covers 18 residues. The CDR3 DNA sequence: TGTGCCAGCAGTTTATGGGAGACAGGGAAAATTGGCAATCAGCCCCAGCATTTT. This sequence encodes CASSLWETGKIGNQPQHF.

V and J are TRBV28 and TRBJ2-1; TRBD2 agrees at 7 bases. This CDR3 has 16 residues. Germline V gives CDR1 MDHEN, CDR2 SYDVKM. Losses at the gene ends were 7 bases for V and 0 bases for J; bases not matched to a gene: 9. The CDR3 DNA is TGTGCCAGCACTCAGAGGTGGGGGGGCTCCTACAATGAGCAGTTCTTC. Protein sequence: CASTQRWGGSYNEQFF.

The chain has TRBV7-9 and TRBJ2-7; D gene uncertain. This CDR3 comprises 13 residues. V was cut by 2 bases and J by 2 bases, with 7 bases left in between. CDR1 SEHNR and CDR2 FQNEAQ come from the germline V gene (reference sequence). The CDR3 is CASSLNGAYEQYF. The CDR3 region has the DNA TGTGCCAGCAGCTTAAATGGGGCCTACGAGCAGTACTTC.

Here the CDR3 DNA reads TGTGCCAGCAGCGTAGACTCCACAGATACGCAGTATTTT. It encodes CASSVDSTDTQYF. V and J are TRBV9 and TRBJ2-3; D remains ambiguous. The length of the CDR3 is 13 residues. Looked up from germline, CDR1 is SGDLS and CDR2 is YYNGEE. Trimming stripped 0 bases from V and 2 bases from J, with 4 bases between. Full variable domain (rest looked up from reference TRBV9 and TRBJ2-3): DSGVTQTPKHLITATGQRVTLRCSPRSGDLSVYWYQQSLDQGLQFLIQYYNGEERAKGNILERFSAQQFPDLHSELNLSSLELGDSALYFCASSVDSTDTQYFGPGTRLTVL.

This clone was seen a few times. This chain connects TRBV19 to TRBJ1-2; D is uncertain. This CDR3 comprises 14 residues. Trimming took 7 bases from V and 1 from J, leaving 13 bases between them. The germline V gene encodes CDR1 LNHDA and CDR2 SQIVND (reference sequence). CDR3 nucleotide sequence: TGTGCCAGTACAATGGCAGGTTTTAACTATGGCTACACCTTC. It yields the protein CASTMAGFNYGYTF.

The chain employs TRBV9 and TRBJ2-4; D unresolved. The CDR3 is 17 amino acids. Germline V gene sequence: CDR1 SGDLS, CDR2 YYNGEE. Trimming took 4 bases from V and 0 from J, leaving 17 bases between them. Here the CDR3 DNA reads TGTGCCAGCAGCCCTCGCCCGGTCCTCCTAGCCAAAAACATTCAGTACTTC. It yields the protein CASSPRPVLLAKNIQYF. The full variable domain, its missing parts supplied by reference TRBV9 and TRBJ2-4, is DSGVTQTPKHLITATGQRVTLRCSPRSGDLSVYWYQQSLDQGLQFLIQYYNGEERAKGNILERFSAQQFPDLHSELNLSSLELGDSALYFCASSPRPVLLAKNIQYFGAGTRLSVL.

V gene TRBV9 combines with J gene TRBJ2-3; D is uncertain. Trimming removed 3 bases at V and 2 bases at J, with 13 bases between. From germline, CDR1 is SGDLS and CDR2 YYNGEE. The CDR3 is 15 residues long. DNA for the CDR3: TGTGCCAGCAGCGCCCAAACCACCCCCACAGATACGCAGTATTTT. Its translation: CASSAQTTPTDTQYF. Complete variable domain (other parts from reference TRBV9 and TRBJ2-3): DSGVTQTPKHLITATGQRVTLRCSPRSGDLSVYWYQQSLDQGLQFLIQYYNGEERAKGNILERFSAQQFPDLHSELNLSSLELGDSALYFCASSAQTTPTDTQYFGPGTRLTVL.

The rearrangement links TRBV4-1 to TRBJ2-7; 11 nucleotides align to TRBD1. CDR1 is MGHRA and CDR2 is YSYEKL in the germline V gene. The CDR3 extends over 16 amino acids. V was clipped by 1 base and J by 2 bases; unmatched bases: 4. This CDR3 reads CASSQGPGQGAYEQYF. CDR3 DNA: TGCGCCAGCAGCCAAGGTCCGGGACAGGGGGCCTACGAGCAGTACTTC.

The chain is built from TRBV6-5 and TRBJ1-6; D gene uncertain. Trimming shortened V by 6 bases and J by 0 bases, and 0 bases separated the two germline ends. CDR1 and CDR2 (germline): MNHEY, SVGAGI. The CDR3 runs to 12 residues. The DNA of the CDR3 is TGTGCCAGCAGCTCCTATAATTCACCCCTCCACTTT. Translated: CASSSYNSPLHF.